This is a list of T cell receptor beta chains from one sample in a study of blood T cell repertoires in COVID-19. Libraries were prepared by immunoSEQ multiplex PCR; TCRdb keeps only in-frame clonotypes and omits some of them. The sample shows approximately 110,000 clones, approximately 87% of them seen only once. Sample: peripheral blood. The receptor set was obtained from a woman between 55 and 75 years old with acute or convalescent COVID-19. The CDR3 runs from the conserved cysteine through the conserved F or W. The D gene is left open where the match is weak. Only part of the rows carry a size: once, few, many, or a class if the clone is expanded.

d_gene	v_gene	j_gene	abundance	CDR3nt	CDR3aa
.	TRBV10-1	TRBJ2-1	.	TGCGCCAGCAGTGATGGGCGTGAGCAGTTCTTC	CASSDGREQFF
.	TRBV5-8	TRBJ1-5	.	TGTGCCAGCAGCTTGAGGCGATCGAGGGCCCCGAATCAGCCCCAGCATTTT	CASSLRRSRAPNQPQHF
TRBD2	TRBV14	TRBJ2-1	once	TGTGCCAGCAGCCTCTCTCTTAAGCGGGGGGGCGGCAATGAGCAGTTCTTC	CASSLSLKRGGGNEQFF
.	TRBV30	TRBJ2-1	.	TGTGCCTTGGCTTTTTACAATGAGCAGTTCTTC	CALAFYNEQFF
TRBD1	TRBV28	TRBJ1-5	once	TGTGCCAGCAGTTTATCACAGGGGGCCCAGCCCCAGCATTTT	CASSLSQGAQPQHF
.	TRBV18	TRBJ1-2	once	TGTGCCAGCTCACCGGTCGGGGGGAGTAACTATGGCTACACCTTC	CASSPVGGSNYGYTF
TRBD1	TRBV5-4	TRBJ1-4	.	TGTGCCAGCAGCCGTCGAGGGGGCCAAATTAATGAAAAACTGTTTTTT	CASSRRGGQINEKLFF
.	TRBV7-9	TRBJ1-5	.	TGTGCCAGCAGCTCCGGGATTCAGGAGCAGCCCCAGCATTTT	CASSSGIQEQPQHF
.	TRBV5-8	TRBJ1-1	.	TGTGCCAGCAGCCGGAGACAGGTAACGAACACTGAAGCTTTCTTT	CASSRRQVTNTEAFF
TRBD1	TRBV2	TRBJ1-6	.	TGTGCCAGCATAACGCTTGGGGACAGGCATTCACCCCTCCACTTT	CASITLGDRHSPLHF
.	TRBV19	TRBJ1-5	.	TGTGCCAGTAGTATATCGACGGGATATAGCAATCAGCCCCAGCATTTT	CASSISTGYSNQPQHF
.	TRBV30	TRBJ2-7	.	TGTGCCTGGAAGGGGTGGACGAGCTACGAGCAGTACTTC	CAWKGWTSYEQYF
TRBD1	TRBV5-1	TRBJ1-3	.	TGCGCCAGCAGCCTGGAAGGACAGGCCCTCTCTGGAAACACCATATATTTT	CASSLEGQALSGNTIYF
TRBD2	TRBV11-1	TRBJ2-3	.	TGTGCCAGCAGCCTTGGTTCTAGCGGGCCCACAGATACGCAGTATTTT	CASSLGSSGPTDTQYF
.	TRBV7-9	TRBJ1-1	.	TGTGCCAGCAAACTGGTGAACACTGAAGCTTTCTTT	CASKLVNTEAFF
.	TRBV19	TRBJ1-1	once	TGTGCCACTAGAAACCTCGACAGAGGTGGCCTGAGGAACACTGAAGCTTTCTTT	CATRNLDRGGLRNTEAFF
TRBD1	TRBV28	TRBJ1-1	.	TGTGCCAGTACTCCGACAGGGTTGAACACTGAAGCTTTCTTT	CASTPTGLNTEAFF
.	TRBV6-5	TRBJ2-5	.	TGTGCCAGCAGCCCCTGGGACACCCCGGAGACCCAGTACTTC	CASSPWDTPETQYF
.	TRBV6-4	TRBJ2-7	.	TGTGCCACACCTACAGGCTCCTACGAGCAGTACTTC	CATPTGSYEQYF
.	TRBV11-3	TRBJ1-6	once	TGTGCCAGCAGCTTAGGATCGGGAGCCGGTAATTCACCCCTCCACTTT	CASSLGSGAGNSPLHF
.	TRBV28	TRBJ1-5	.	TGTGCCAGCAGTTTAAAGGCAGGGAGCAATCAGCCCCAGCATTTT	CASSLKAGSNQPQHF